Included here is one T cell receptor beta chain sequence, with context. Its antigen remains unidentified. V lost 3 bases and J 2 bases, leaving 7 bases between the germline ends. Germline V gene data show CDR1 as SGHRS and CDR2 as YFSETQ. There are 13 residues in the CDR3. TCRdb's copy holds only in-frame clones and misses some; the assay was immunoSEQ multiplex PCR. The sample consists of some 1,400,000 clones, more than 95% of them appearing once. This sample is part of a study of shared clonotypes between healthy human individuals. Whole-study context: CD4 naive and memory got three plates each, CD8 naive two, CD8 memory one. General study findings and limits: Naive subsets usually exceeded memory subsets in estimated richness. Sampling covered nothing but blood. Tissue TCR repertoires likely differ from those found in blood. The naive CD4 repertoires of a few donors were compared, and around 5% of clonotypes were shared.

The clonotype originates from a man aged 30 to 45 in good health. The sequencing input was naive CD4+ T cells sorted from blood. Subset given: CD45RA+ positively selected. The V gene is TRBV5-1, the J gene TRBJ2-3; D is ambiguous. CDR3 DNA: TGCGCCAGCAGCTCCCTTACCACAGATACGCAGTATTTT. Encoded protein: CASSSLTTDTQYF.